The 4 T cell receptor beta chains below all came from one sample that was sequenced in a study of CXCR3-negative and CXCR3-positive naive CD8 T cells. All TRB cDNA libraries came from 5' RACE performed with UMI labels. TCRdb reanalyzed the 5' RACE reads, giving one entry per CDR3 protein sequence and no DNA. Across about 86,000 distinct CDR3 sequences, the top ten clones capture about 0.8% of the sample. Broader study findings: CXCR3-positive naive cells carried more hydrophobic TRB CDR3s than CXCR3-negative ones.

Their antigen targets remain unknown. Sequencing input: naive CXCR3+ CD8+ T cells from blood. Regarding subset: CD45RO-CCR7+CD27+CD95- naive CD8+ T cells expressing CXCR3 (TNR3+). These receptors were taken from a human donor in good health. Some clones in this sample may be carry-over from other donors' samples.

CDR3 region: CASSLYLRQGMNTEAFF. The chain joins TRBV28 to TRBJ1-1; the TCRdb call, TRBD1, lacks DNA for checking. From germline, CDR1 is MDHEN and CDR2 SYDVKM. The CDR3 runs 17 residues.

The gene calls are TRBV5-1 and TRBJ1-2. This CDR3 is 13 amino acids long. The germline CDR1 and CDR2 sequences are SGHRS and YFSETQ. The CDR3 region is CASTAGWEYGHTF.

The chain links TRBV4-2 to TRBJ2-2; TCRdb's D call, TRBD2, is unchecked because there is no DNA. The CDR3 has 16 amino acids. The V gene's germline CDR1 is LGHNA and CDR2 YNFKEQ. CDR3 sequence reads: CASSQGSRELTGELFF.

V gene TRBV7-8 combines with J gene TRBJ2-3; TCRdb's D call, TRBD2, is unchecked because there is no DNA. Per germline, CDR1 SGHVS and CDR2 FQNEAQ. The CDR3 is 17 amino acids. Here the CDR3 reads CASSSPAGGRIDTGQYF.